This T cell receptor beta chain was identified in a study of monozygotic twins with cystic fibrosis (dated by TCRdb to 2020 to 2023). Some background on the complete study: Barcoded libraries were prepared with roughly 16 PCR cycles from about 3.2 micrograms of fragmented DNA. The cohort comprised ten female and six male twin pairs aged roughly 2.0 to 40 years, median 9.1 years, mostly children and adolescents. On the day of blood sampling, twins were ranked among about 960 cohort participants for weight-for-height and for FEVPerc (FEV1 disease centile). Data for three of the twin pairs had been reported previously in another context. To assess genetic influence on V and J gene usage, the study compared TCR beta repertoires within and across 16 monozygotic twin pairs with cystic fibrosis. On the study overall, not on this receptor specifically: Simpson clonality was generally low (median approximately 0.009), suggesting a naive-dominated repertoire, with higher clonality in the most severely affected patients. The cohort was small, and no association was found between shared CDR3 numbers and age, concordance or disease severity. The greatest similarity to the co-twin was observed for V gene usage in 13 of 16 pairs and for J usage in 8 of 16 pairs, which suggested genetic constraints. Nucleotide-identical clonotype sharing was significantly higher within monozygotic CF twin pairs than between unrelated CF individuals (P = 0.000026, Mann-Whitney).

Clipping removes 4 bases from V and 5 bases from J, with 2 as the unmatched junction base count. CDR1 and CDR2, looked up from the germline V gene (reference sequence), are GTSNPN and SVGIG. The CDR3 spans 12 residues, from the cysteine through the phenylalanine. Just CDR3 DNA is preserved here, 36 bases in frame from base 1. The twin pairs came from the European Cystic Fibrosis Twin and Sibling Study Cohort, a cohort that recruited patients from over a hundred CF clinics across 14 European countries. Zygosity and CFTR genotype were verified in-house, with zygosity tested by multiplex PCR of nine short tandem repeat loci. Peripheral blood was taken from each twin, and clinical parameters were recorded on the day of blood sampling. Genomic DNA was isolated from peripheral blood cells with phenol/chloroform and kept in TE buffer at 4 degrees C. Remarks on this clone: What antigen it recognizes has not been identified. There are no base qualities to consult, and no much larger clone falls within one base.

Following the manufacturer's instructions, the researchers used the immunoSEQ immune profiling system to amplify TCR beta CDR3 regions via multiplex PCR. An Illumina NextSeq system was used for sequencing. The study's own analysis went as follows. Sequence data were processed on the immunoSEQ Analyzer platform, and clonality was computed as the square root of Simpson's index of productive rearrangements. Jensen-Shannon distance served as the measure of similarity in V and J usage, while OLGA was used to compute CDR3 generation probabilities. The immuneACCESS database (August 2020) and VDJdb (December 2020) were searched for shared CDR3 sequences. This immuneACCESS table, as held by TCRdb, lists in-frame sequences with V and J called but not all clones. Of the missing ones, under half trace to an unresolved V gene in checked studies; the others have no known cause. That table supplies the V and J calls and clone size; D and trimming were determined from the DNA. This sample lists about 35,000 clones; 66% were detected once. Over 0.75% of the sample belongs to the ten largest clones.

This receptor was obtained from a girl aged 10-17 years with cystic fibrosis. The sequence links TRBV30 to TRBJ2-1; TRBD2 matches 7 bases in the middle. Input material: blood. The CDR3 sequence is CAWTSGDNEQFF. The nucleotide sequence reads TGTGCCTGGACTAGCGGAGACAATGAGCAGTTCTTC.